This T cell receptor beta chain came from a study of cytomegalovirus exposure and HLA in healthy donors. Overall study context: From donors who were HLA-typed, an early data release held 81 million or so unique TCRs. General study findings and limits: In a later analysis, the majority of CMV-associated beta chains seemingly showed HLA restriction. A few of the chains that were CMV-associated were confirmed in vitro to be specific for CMV antigens. Certain sequence variants were highly shared and formed a cluster, and this cluster was likely a sequencing artifact.

Note on this clone: Its antigen is still unknown.

The V gene end was trimmed by 3 bases and the J gene end by 0 bases; junction bases not matched to a gene: 6. The CDR3 length is 18 residues. Germline CDR1 reads MRHNA; CDR2 reads SNTAGT. The PCR had 60 Vbeta and 13 Jbeta primers. Here immunoSEQ multiplex PCR was the method, and the copy in TCRdb shows in-frame clones only, minus some. This table has under 150,000 clones, roughly 79% appearing once. The chain recombines TRBV6-4 with TRBJ2-1; TRBD2 aligns across 12 bases. This sequence originates from a man between 18 and 29 years old in good health and CMV-seronegative. Sequenced: PBMCs. This CDR3 reads CASSEGTSGSSSYNEQFF. The CDR3 coding sequence is TGTGCCAGCAGTGAAGGGACTAGCGGGTCCAGCTCCTACAATGAGCAGTTCTTC.